This record covers a single TCR beta chain. The antigen this receptor binds is unknown. No base quality information exists; no much larger clone differs at one position. The sample belongs to a study of T cell repertoires in cytomegalovirus infection (dated by TCRdb to between 2019 and 2020). Looking at the study overall: Alongside well-studied HLA-B-restricted epitopes, the peptide stimulations were aimed at recently identified HLA-C-restricted CMV epitopes, whose presentation resists viral immunomodulation. Because public TCR beta signatures pointed to carriage of CMV infection together with the matching HLA type, the HLA type of each donor mattered for the analysis.

Study-level results and caveats: The ex vivo response was dominated by HLA-C-restricted CMV-specific TCR beta clonotypes, which also provided the single most frequent clonotype in two of eight donors. Cumulative frequency of public TCR beta family members discriminated carriers of CMV infection plus the relevant HLA type in this cohort and an independent roughly 320-donor cohort.

The treatment or condition label, as the study defines it: in vitro stimulation with specific CMV peptide epitopes to enrich CMV-specific T cells. The CDR3 starts with the cysteine, ends with the phenylalanine, and has 10 residues. This entry keeps only the CDR3 DNA: 30 bases, framed from base 1. CDR1 MDHEN and CDR2 SYDVKM are derived from the germline V gene. V and J are truncated by 5 bases and 8 bases respectively, leaving an intervening sequence of 6 bases. The sequencer listed for this sample is Illumina HiSeq 1500. TCRdb reanalyzed the raw reads on its own, using fastp at Q25 for trimming and MiXCR for clone calling, and kept in-frame beta chains. Every distinct CDR3 protein forms one entry, paired with its most common genes and DNA. Counted in this sample were roughly 280,000 distinct CDR3 sequences; about 20% of them appeared once. The ten largest clones capture about 21% of the sample.

The sequence joins TRBV28 to TRBJ1-1; the D gene is unclear. The clonotype was recovered from a human donor in good health (CMV status not recorded). Some clones in this sample may be carry-over from other donors' samples. The sample consisted of cultured PBMCs, taken from culture after CMV antigen stimulation. The bases read TGTGCCAGCAGTGGGCGGGAAGCTTTCTTT. This yields the protein CASSGREAFF.